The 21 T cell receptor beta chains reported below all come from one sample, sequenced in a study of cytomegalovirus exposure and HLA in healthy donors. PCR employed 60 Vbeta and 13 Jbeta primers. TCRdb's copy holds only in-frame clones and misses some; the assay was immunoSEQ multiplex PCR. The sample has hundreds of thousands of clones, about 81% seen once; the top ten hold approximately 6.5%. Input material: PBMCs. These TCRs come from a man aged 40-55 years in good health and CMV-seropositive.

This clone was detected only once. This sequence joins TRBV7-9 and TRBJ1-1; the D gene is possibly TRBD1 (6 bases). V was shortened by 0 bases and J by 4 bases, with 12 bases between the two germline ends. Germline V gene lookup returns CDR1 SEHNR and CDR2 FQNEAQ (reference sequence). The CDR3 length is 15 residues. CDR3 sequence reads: CASSLALGGLTEAFF. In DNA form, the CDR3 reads TGTGCCAGCAGCTTAGCGCTGGGGGGGCTCACTGAAGCTTTCTTT. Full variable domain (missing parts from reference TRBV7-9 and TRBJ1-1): DTGVSQNPRHKITKRGQNVTFRCDPISEHNRLYWYRQTLGQGPEFLTYFQNEAQLEKSRLLSDRFSAERPKGSFSTLEIQRTEQGDSAMYLCASSLALGGLTEAFFGQGTRLTVV.

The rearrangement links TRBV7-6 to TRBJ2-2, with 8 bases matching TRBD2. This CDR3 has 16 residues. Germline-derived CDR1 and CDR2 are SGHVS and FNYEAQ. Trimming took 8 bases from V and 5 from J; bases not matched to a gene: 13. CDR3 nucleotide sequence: TGTGCCAGCGCCACGGGGGCGGGAGGCCTAACCGGGGAGCTGTTTTTT. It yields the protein CASATGAGGLTGELFF.

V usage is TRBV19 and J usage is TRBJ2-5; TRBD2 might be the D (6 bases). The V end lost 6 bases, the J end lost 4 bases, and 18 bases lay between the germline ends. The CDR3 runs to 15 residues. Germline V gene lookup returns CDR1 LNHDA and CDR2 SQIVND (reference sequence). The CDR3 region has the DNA TGTGCCAGTAGGGGTAACCGGGAGAATATAGAGACCCAGTACTTC. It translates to CASRGNRENIETQYF.

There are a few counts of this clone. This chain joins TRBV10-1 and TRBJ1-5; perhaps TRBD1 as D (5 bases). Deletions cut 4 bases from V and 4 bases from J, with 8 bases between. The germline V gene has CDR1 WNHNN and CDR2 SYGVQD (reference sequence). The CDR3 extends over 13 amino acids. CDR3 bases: TGCGCCAGCAGTGCGGGGGGGAATCAGCCCCAGCATTTT. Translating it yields CASSAGGNQPQHF.

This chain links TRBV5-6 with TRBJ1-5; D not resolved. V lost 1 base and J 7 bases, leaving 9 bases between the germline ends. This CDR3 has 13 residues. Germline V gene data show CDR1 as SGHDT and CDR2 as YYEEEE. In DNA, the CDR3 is TGTGCCAGCAGCTTGCTTCCAGGACAGCCCCAGCATTTT. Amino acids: CASSLLPGQPQHF.

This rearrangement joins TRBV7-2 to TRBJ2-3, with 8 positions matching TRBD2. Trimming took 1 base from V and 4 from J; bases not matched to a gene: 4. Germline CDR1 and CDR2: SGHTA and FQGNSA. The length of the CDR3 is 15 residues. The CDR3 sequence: CASSLGGTRPDTQYF. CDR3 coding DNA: TGTGCCAGCAGCTTAGGGGGGACTAGACCAGATACGCAGTATTTT. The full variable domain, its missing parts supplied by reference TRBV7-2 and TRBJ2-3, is GAGVSQSPSNKVTEKGKDVELRCDPISGHTALYWYRQSLGQGLEFLIYFQGNSAPDKSGLPSDRFSAERTGGSVSTLTIQRTQQEDSAVYLCASSLGGTRPDTQYFGPGTRLTVL.

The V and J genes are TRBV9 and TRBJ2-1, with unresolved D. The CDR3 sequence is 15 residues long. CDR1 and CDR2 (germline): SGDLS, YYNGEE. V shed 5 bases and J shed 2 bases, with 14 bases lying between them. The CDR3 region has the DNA TGTGCCAGCAGTGCAGTGTATCGGGCCTACAATGAGCAGTTCTTC. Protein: CASSAVYRAYNEQFF. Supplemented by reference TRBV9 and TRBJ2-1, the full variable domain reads DSGVTQTPKHLITATGQRVTLRCSPRSGDLSVYWYQQSLDQGLQFLIQYYNGEERAKGNILERFSAQQFPDLHSELNLSSLELGDSALYFCASSAVYRAYNEQFFGPGTRLTVL.

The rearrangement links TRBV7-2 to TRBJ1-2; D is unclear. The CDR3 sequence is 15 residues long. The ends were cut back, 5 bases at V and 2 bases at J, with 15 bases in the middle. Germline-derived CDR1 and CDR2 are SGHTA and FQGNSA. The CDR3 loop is CASSVIPGGNYGYTF. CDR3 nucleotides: TGTGCCAGCAGCGTCATACCCGGAGGAAACTATGGCTACACCTTC.

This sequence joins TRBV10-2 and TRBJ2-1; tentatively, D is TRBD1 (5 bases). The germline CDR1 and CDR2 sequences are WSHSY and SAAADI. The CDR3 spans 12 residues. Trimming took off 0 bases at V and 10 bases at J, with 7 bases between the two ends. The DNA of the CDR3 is TGCGCCAGCAGTGAGTCGACAGCGGAGCAGTTCTTC. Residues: CASSESTAEQFF.

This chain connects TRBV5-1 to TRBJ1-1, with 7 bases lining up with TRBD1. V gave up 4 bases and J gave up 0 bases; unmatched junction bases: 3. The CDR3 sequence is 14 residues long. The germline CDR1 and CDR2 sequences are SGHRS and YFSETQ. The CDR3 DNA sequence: TGCGCCAGCAGCCAGGGACAGCTGAACACTGAAGCTTTCTTT. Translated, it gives CASSQGQLNTEAFF.

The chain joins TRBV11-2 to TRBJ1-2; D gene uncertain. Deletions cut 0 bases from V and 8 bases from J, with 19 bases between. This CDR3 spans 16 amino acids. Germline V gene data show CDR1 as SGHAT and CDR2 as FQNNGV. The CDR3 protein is CASSLEAGRSRTGYTF. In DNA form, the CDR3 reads TGTGCCAGCAGCTTAGAGGCGGGCAGGTCACGAACAGGCTACACCTTC.

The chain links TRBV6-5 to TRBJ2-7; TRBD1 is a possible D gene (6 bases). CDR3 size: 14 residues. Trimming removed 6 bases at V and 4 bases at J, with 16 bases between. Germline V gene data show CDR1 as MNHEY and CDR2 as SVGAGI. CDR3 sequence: CASRPPGAEYEQYF. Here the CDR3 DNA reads TGTGCCAGCAGACCCCCAGGGGCAGAGTACGAGCAGTACTTC.

The CDR3 sequence is CASSAGGTEAFF. The DNA for the CDR3 is TGTGCCAGCAGCGCCGGGGGGACTGAAGCTTTCTTT. The rearrangement uses TRBV9 and TRBJ1-1; maybe TRBD1 (5 bases). The CDR3 length is 12 residues. Per germline, CDR1 SGDLS and CDR2 YYNGEE. The V and J ends lost 3 bases and 5 bases respectively, with 8 bases between them.

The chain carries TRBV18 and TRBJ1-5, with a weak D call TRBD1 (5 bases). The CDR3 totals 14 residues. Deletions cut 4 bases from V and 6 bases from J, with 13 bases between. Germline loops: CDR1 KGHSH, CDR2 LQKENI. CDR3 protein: CASSQGEGSQPQHF. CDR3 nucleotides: TGTGCCAGCTCACAAGGGGAGGGAAGTCAGCCCCAGCATTTT.

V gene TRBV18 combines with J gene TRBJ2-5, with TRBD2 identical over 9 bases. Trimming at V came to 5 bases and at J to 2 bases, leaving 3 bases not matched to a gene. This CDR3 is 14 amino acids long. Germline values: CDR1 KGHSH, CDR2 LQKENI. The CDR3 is CASSIGLAQETQYF. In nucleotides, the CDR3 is TGTGCCAGCTCAATCGGACTAGCGCAAGAGACCCAGTACTTC.

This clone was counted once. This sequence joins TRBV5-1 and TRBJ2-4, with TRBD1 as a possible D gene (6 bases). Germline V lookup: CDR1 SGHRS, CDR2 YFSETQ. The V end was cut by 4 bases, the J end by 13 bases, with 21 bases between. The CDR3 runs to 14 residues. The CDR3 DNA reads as TGCGCCAGCAGCACCGCCGGGGATCCCAGGGGCCAGTACTTC. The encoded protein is CASSTAGDPRGQYF.

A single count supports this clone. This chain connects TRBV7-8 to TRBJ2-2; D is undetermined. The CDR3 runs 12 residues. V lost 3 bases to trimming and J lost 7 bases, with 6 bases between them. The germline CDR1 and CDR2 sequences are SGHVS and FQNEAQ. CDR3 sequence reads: CASSFRLGELFF. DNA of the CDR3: TGTGCCAGCAGCTTTAGACTCGGGGAGCTGTTTTTT.

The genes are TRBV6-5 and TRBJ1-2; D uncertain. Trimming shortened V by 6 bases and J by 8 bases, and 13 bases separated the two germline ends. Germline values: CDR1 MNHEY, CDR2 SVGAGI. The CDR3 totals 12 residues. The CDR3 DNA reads TGTGCCAGCAGCCTTATGGGCAAGGGCTACACCTTC. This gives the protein CASSLMGKGYTF.

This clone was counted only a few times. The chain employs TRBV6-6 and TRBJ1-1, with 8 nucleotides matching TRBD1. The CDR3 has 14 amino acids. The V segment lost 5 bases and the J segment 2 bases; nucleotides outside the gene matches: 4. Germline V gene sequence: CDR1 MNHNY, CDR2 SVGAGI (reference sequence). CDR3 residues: CASSPGGSNTEAFF. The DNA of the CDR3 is TGTGCCAGCAGTCCAGGGGGCTCTAACACTGAAGCTTTCTTT.

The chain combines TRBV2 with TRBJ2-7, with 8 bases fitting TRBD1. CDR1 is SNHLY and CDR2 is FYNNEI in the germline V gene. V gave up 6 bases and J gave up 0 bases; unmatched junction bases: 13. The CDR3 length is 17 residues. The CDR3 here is CASRASIGTGSSYEQYF. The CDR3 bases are TGTGCCAGCAGGGCCTCCATCGGGACAGGTTCCTCCTACGAGCAGTACTTC.

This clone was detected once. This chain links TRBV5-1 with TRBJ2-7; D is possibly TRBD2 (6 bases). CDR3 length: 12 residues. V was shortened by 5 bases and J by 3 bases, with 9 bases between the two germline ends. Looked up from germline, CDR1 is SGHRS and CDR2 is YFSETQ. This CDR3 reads CASRFSGYEQYF. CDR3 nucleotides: TGCGCCAGCAGGTTTAGCGGCTACGAGCAGTACTTC.